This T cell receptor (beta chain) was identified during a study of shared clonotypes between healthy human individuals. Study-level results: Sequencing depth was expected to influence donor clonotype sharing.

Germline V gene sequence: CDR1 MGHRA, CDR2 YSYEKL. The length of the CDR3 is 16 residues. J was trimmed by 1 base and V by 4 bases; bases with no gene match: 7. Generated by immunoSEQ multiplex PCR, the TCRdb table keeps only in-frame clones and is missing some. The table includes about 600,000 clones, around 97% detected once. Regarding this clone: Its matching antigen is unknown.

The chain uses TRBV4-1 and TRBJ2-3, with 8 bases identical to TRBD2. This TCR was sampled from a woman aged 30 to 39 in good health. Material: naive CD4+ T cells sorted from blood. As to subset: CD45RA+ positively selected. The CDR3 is CASSPLAGYRTDTQYF. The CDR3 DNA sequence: TGCGCCAGCAGCCCCTTAGCGGGATACCGCACAGATACGCAGTATTTT.